The subject of this entry is one T cell receptor (beta chain). This record comes from a study of Ad26.COV2.S vaccination and SARS-CoV-2 variants. The repertoire was sequenced with immunoSEQ multiplex PCR; TCRdb's copy has only in-frame clones and lacks some. This sample yields under 500,000 clones, of which around 92% are seen a single time; approximately 1.7% belongs to the top ten. V lost 8 bases, J lost 4 bases, and 15 bases lay in between. Germline V gene sequence: CDR1 MDHEN, CDR2 SYDVKM. This CDR3 has 14 residues. Treatment in this sample: around 19 received Ad26.COV2.S at low or high dose, single or two shots; several received placebo; per-sample allocation not given. Sampling happened 63 days after the first vaccine or placebo injection.

V usage is TRBV28 and J usage is TRBJ1-3; D may be TRBD1 (5 bases). The sample was peripheral blood, taken in a trial of Ad26.COV2.S vaccine versus placebo. The receptor was isolated from a person aged 18-60 years who received the Ad26.COV2.S COVID-19 vaccine or a placebo. The CDR3 bases are TGTGCCAGCGAATCAGGGCTCATAGGAAACACCATATATTTT. Protein: CASESGLIGNTIYF.